The 6 T cell receptor beta chains presented below share a single source sample, sequenced in a study of blood T cell repertoires in COVID-19. The protocol was immunoSEQ multiplex PCR, while the TCRdb copy is restricted to in-frame clones and leaves out a portion. The data contain 200,000 to 250,000 clones, 75% to 90% of them singletons. The sample consisted of PBMCs or T cells enriched from blood (not recorded which). These receptor sequences come from a young woman in a cohort exposed to, infected with or recovered from COVID-19 (not recorded which).

The V gene is TRBV3-1 (or the pseudogene TRBV3-2), the J gene TRBJ2-1; weak D call: TRBD2 (6 bases). Trimming stripped 3 bases from V and 4 bases from J, with 13 bases between. The CDR3 contains 15 residues. The V gene's germline CDR1 is LGHDT and CDR2 YNNKEL (reference sequence). CDR3 protein: CASSHSGLRYNEQFF. The CDR3 DNA reads as TGTGCCAGCAGCCACTCGGGACTCCGTTACAATGAGCAGTTCTTC.

The rearrangement links TRBV7-9 to TRBJ2-3; 9 positions match TRBD2. CDR1 is SEHNR and CDR2 is FQNEAQ in the germline V gene (reference sequence). The V gene end was trimmed by 5 bases and the J gene end by 3 bases; junction bases not matched to a gene: 6. The CDR3 is 15 residues long. The CDR3 DNA reads as TGTGCCAGCAGCCTTAGCGGGAGTTATACAGATACGCAGTATTTT. It is translated as CASSLSGSYTDTQYF.

The rearrangement links TRBV5-4 to TRBJ2-5; D possibly corresponds to TRBD1 (5 bases). CDR1 and CDR2 (germline): SGHNT, YYREEE (reference sequence). Trimming removed 1 base at V and 2 bases at J, with 9 bases between. The CDR3 has 14 amino acids. The DNA for the CDR3 is TGTGCCAGCAGCTTGCAGGGTAGTCAAGAGACCCAGTACTTC. Its translation: CASSLQGSQETQYF.

The genes are TRBV3-1 (or the pseudogene TRBV3-2) and TRBJ1-5; D is unresolved. The CDR3 has 14 amino acids. V dropped 2 bases and J dropped 0 bases, with 5 bases sitting between them. From germline, CDR1 is LGHDT and CDR2 YNNKEL (reference sequence). The CDR3 sequence is CASSQQSSNQPQHF. The CDR3 DNA follows: TGTGCCAGCAGCCAACAATCTAGCAATCAGCCCCAGCATTTT.

This chain joins TRBV28 and TRBJ2-3, with 8 positions matching TRBD1. CDR3 size: 17 residues. Per the germline V gene, CDR1 is MDHEN and CDR2 is SYDVKM. Trimming cost V 1 base and J 2 bases; bases outside gene matches: 8. The CDR3 spells CASSLSAGGENTDTQYF. The DNA of the CDR3 is TGTGCCAGCAGTTTATCTGCAGGGGGCGAAAACACAGATACGCAGTATTTT. Full variable domain (remainder filled in from reference TRBV28 and TRBJ2-3): DVKVTQSSRYLVKRTGEKVFLECVQDMDHENMFWYRQDPGLGLRLIYFSYDVKMKEKGDIPEGYSVSREKKERFSLILESASTNQTSMYLCASSLSAGGENTDTQYFGPGTRLTVL.

This rearrangement joins TRBV4-1 to TRBJ1-5; no definite D call. CDR1 is MGHRA and CDR2 is YSYEKL in the germline V gene. This CDR3 is built from 14 residues. V lost 4 bases and J 1 base, leaving 8 bases between the germline ends. In DNA, the CDR3 is TGCGCCAGCAGCCTTGAGGCAAGCAATCAGCCCCAGCATTTT. It is translated as CASSLEASNQPQHF.